The clone carrying this T cell receptor beta chain was seen a few times. The antigen remains undetermined. It was by quantitative 5'-RACE with molecular barcodes that TCR beta libraries were made. TCRdb reprocessed the 5' RACE reads via MiXCR and lists one record per CDR3 protein. The sample includes around 540,000 distinct CDR3 sequences, 10% to 15% of them seen just once. This specimen comes from a study of CD8 T cells in ankylosing spondylitis. Findings and limits, study-wide: Characteristic of ankylosing spondylitis blood, it appeared, was a TCR beta motif comprising roughly eight highly homologous variants. It was reported that disease-linked clones were significantly enriched in matched ankylosing spondylitis synovial fluid.

The V end was cut by 5 bases, the J end by 5 bases, with 18 bases between. This CDR3 is 15 amino acids long. The clonotype originates from a male donor with ankylosing spondylitis. The chain recombines TRBV12-3 or TRBV12-4 with TRBJ1-1, with a possible D match to TRBD1 (5 bases). The source material was blood, either unsorted or a sorted T cell fraction (not recorded which). The CDR3 sequence is CASSLVPERGTEAFF. The CDR3 DNA reads as TGTGCCAGCAGTCTGGTCCCAGAGAGGGGAACTGAAGCTTTCTTT.